This TCR beta chain was profiled in a study of lymphopenia after photon versus proton radiotherapy. To note about this clone: The antigen is undetermined.

Study-wide findings and caveats: Proton therapy kept repertoires fairly stable, unlike photons, which gained effector/memory cells. Oligoclonal CD8+ Temra expansion after nadir drove photon patients' diversity drop.

Germline CDR1 reads MRHNA; CDR2 reads SNTAGT. This CDR3 has 14 residues. Deletions cut 2 bases from V and 7 bases from J, with 14 bases between. TCRdb's table, derived via immunoSEQ multiplex PCR, lists solely in-frame clones and lacks some. The sample consists of about 65,000 clones, 87% of them appearing once. This receptor was obtained from a man of 80 years or more with esophageal cancer. The chain is built from TRBV6-4 and TRBJ1-2; no clear D gene. This sample comprised peripheral blood, obtained from a patient treated with proton-based radiotherapy. The CDR3 is CASSDLPGVTGYTF. The CDR3 DNA is TGTGCCAGCAGTGACCTCCCCGGAGTAACTGGCTACACCTTC.